These 28 T cell receptor beta chains were all obtained from the same sample, sequenced in a study of siplizumab effects on memory and regulatory T cells. The protocol was immunoSEQ multiplex PCR, while the TCRdb copy is restricted to in-frame clones and leaves out a portion. This sample has about 56,000 clones, with about 97% found just once. Material for sequencing was naive CD8+ T cells sorted from blood. The receptor set was obtained from a human donor in good health.

The chain employs TRBV10-2 and TRBJ2-7; D not certain. CDR3 size: 15 residues. V dropped 0 bases and J dropped 3 bases, with 12 bases sitting between them. Germline CDR1 and CDR2: WSHSY and SAAADI. Here the CDR3 DNA reads TGCGCCAGCAGTGAGTCGACCAACAGTGACTACGAGCAGTACTTC. This translates into CASSESTNSDYEQYF.

This clone occurred once. The chain joins TRBV7-8 to TRBJ2-3; 12 nucleotides agree with TRBD2. The length of the CDR3 is 19 residues. The V gene's germline CDR1 is SGHVS and CDR2 FQNEAQ. The V segment lost 0 bases and the J segment 5 bases; nucleotides outside the gene matches: 12. CDR3 protein: CASSLAHPQLAGGQDTQYF. The CDR3 DNA reads TGTGCCAGCAGCTTAGCCCATCCCCAACTAGCGGGAGGTCAAGATACGCAGTATTTT.

J is TRBJ2-6 and V is TRBV13; the match to TRBD1 covers 10 bases. CDR3 length: 18 amino acids. With 5 bases clipped from V and 4 bases from J, the junction kept 11 bases outside the gene matches. CDR1 and CDR2 (germline): PRHDT, FYEKMQ (reference sequence). The CDR3 protein is CASSPPRGTGAGANVLTF. The CDR3 DNA sequence: TGTGCCAGCAGCCCCCCTCGCGGGACAGGGGCGGGGGCCAACGTCCTGACTTTC.

This chain uses TRBV7-8 with TRBJ2-7, with D possibly matching TRBD1 (6 bases). The V end lost 0 bases, the J end lost 2 bases, and 8 bases lay between the germline ends. CDR1 and CDR2 from the germline V gene are SGHVS and FQNEAQ. The CDR3 covers 14 residues. For the CDR3, the DNA is TGTGCCAGCAGCTTAGCCGACAGGACCTACGAGCAGTACTTC. Protein product: CASSLADRTYEQYF.

The count of this clone is one. The genes are TRBV28 and TRBJ2-3; 9 nucleotides agree with TRBD2. The J segment lost 4 bases and the V segment lost 5 bases, leaving 13 bases of the junction unmatched. This CDR3 region has 17 residues. Germline loops: CDR1 MDHEN, CDR2 SYDVKM. CDR3 sequence reads: CASSIPGLAEGADTQYF. In nucleotides, the CDR3 is TGTGCCAGCAGTATCCCGGGACTAGCTGAGGGCGCAGATACGCAGTATTTT.

The rearrangement uses TRBV2 and TRBJ2-1, with 8 bases matching TRBD1. The CDR3 sequence is 15 residues long. The V gene's germline CDR1 is SNHLY and CDR2 FYNNEI. The V and J ends lost 6 bases and 3 bases, in that order; junction bases with no gene match: 7. The chain's CDR3 is CASSVDRAGYNEQFF. The CDR3 DNA follows: TGTGCCAGCAGCGTGGACAGGGCTGGCTACAATGAGCAGTTCTTC.

This chain joins TRBV23-1 and TRBJ2-2; 8 bases line up with TRBD1. TRBV23-1 is treated as an ORF (open reading frame) with a function not yet certain. V lost 3 bases, J lost 3 bases, and 3 bases stayed unmatched. The CDR3 consists of 15 residues. The CDR3 region has the DNA TGCGCCAGCAGTCAGGGGACAGGTTACACCGGGGAGCTGTTTTTT. Its protein is CASSQGTGYTGELFF.

This clone was seen a single time. The V gene is TRBV19, the J gene TRBJ2-7, with a weak D call TRBD1 (6 bases). Germline V gives CDR1 LNHDA, CDR2 SQIVND (reference sequence). Trimming took 3 bases from V and 0 from J, leaving 12 bases between them. This CDR3 region has 15 residues. DNA of the CDR3: TGTGCCAGTAGTATCGGACAGTTTAGCTCCTACGAGCAGTACTTC. Its protein product is CASSIGQFSSYEQYF.

This clone was seen a handful of times. The rearrangement uses TRBV9 and TRBJ2-2, with D possibly called TRBD1 or TRBD2 (5 bases each). The germline gives CDR1 SGDLS, CDR2 YYNGEE. The CDR3 spans 23 residues. Trimming removed 2 bases at V and 0 bases at J, with 32 bases between. The CDR3 region is CASSVRMGPRWEGKQANTGELFF. The CDR3 DNA reads as TGTGCCAGCAGCGTCAGGATGGGACCCAGATGGGAAGGGAAGCAAGCGAACACCGGGGAGCTGTTTTTT.

The chain has TRBV2 and TRBJ1-1, with D tentatively TRBD1 (5 bases). The V end lost 0 bases, the J end lost 2 bases, and 10 bases lay between the germline ends. The V gene's germline CDR1 is SNHLY and CDR2 FYNNEI. The CDR3 totals 15 residues. The CDR3 sequence: CASSEAQGINTEAFF. The CDR3 DNA follows: TGTGCCAGCAGTGAAGCCCAGGGTATTAACACTGAAGCTTTCTTT.

The chain combines TRBV11-1 with TRBJ2-7; TRBD2 aligns across 9 bases. With 1 base clipped from V and 5 bases from J, the junction kept 6 bases outside the gene matches. This CDR3 contains 15 residues. Germline CDR1 is SGHAT and CDR2 is FQDESV (reference sequence). The CDR3 DNA sequence: TGTGCCAGCAGCTTAGATGGGCGGGAGGGCGACGAGCAGTACTTC. Translating it yields CASSLDGREGDEQYF.

The genes are TRBV5-6 and TRBJ1-1; D gene ambiguous. The germline gives CDR1 SGHDT, CDR2 YYEEEE. The V gene lost 0 bases and the J gene lost 0 bases, with 9 bases spanning the gap. The CDR3 extends over 15 amino acids. The CDR3 spells CASSLGGKVNTEAFF. DNA for the CDR3: TGTGCCAGCAGCTTGGGCGGCAAAGTGAACACTGAAGCTTTCTTT.

The chain is built from TRBV5-1 and TRBJ1-1, with a tentative D call TRBD1 (5 bases). There are 13 residues in the CDR3. From germline, CDR1 is SGHRS and CDR2 YFSETQ. V lost 1 base and J lost 4, with 8 bases in between. The CDR3 loop reads CASSLRGGTEAFF. As DNA, the CDR3 is TGCGCCAGCAGCTTGAGGGGTGGCACTGAAGCTTTCTTT.

This chain links TRBV7-2 with TRBJ2-7; 11 bases align to TRBD2. The CDR3 length is 15 residues. Trimming removed 1 base from V and 2 bases from J; junction bases left unmatched: 1. Per germline, CDR1 SGHTA and CDR2 FQGNSA. CDR3 sequence: CASSLGLAGPYEQYF. DNA of the CDR3: TGTGCCAGCAGCTTAGGACTAGCGGGACCCTACGAGCAGTACTTC. Based on the CDR3 plus reference TRBV7-2 and TRBJ2-7, the full variable domain is GAGVSQSPSNKVTEKGKDVELRCDPISGHTALYWYRQSLGQGLEFLIYFQGNSAPDKSGLPSDRFSAERTGGSVSTLTIQRTQQEDSAVYLCASSLGLAGPYEQYFGPGTRLTVT.

V and J are TRBV5-1 and TRBJ2-3; 11 bases match TRBD1. Germline values: CDR1 SGHRS, CDR2 YFSETQ. The CDR3 contains 15 residues. Trimming removed 4 bases from V and 4 bases from J; junction bases left unmatched: 5. CDR3 sequence reads: CASSTGDRGSDTQYF. The DNA for the CDR3 is TGCGCCAGCAGCACCGGGGACAGGGGGTCAGATACGCAGTATTTT.

This chain joins TRBV4-1 and TRBJ2-7, with D perhaps given as TRBD1 or TRBD2 (7 bases each). This CDR3 is 17 amino acids long. Germline assignment: CDR1 MGHRA and CDR2 YSYEKL. V was trimmed by 2 bases and J by 9 bases, leaving 26 bases between them. This CDR3 is CASSQPPQGGTREGQYF. The CDR3 DNA follows: TGCGCCAGCAGCCAACCCCCGCAGGGGGGGACGAGGGAGGGGCAGTACTTC.

J is TRBJ2-7 and V is TRBV27, with 10 bases identical to TRBD1. V trimming: 6 bases; J trimming: 9 bases; junction bases outside the gene matches: 11. The CDR3 is 14 amino acids. Germline CDR1 MNHEY, CDR2 SMNVEV (reference sequence). The CDR3 bases are TGTGCCAGCAGCACTCTGACAGGGGGCGCTGGGCAGTACTTC. Its protein product is CASSTLTGGAGQYF.

The CDR3 loop reads CASRGPWGTEAFF. The CDR3 DNA follows: TGTGCCAGCAGAGGGCCCTGGGGGACTGAAGCTTTCTTT. The genes are TRBV27 and TRBJ1-1; tentatively, D is TRBD1 (5 bases). V gave up 6 bases and J gave up 5 bases, with 13 bases separating them. CDR3 size: 13 residues. The germline gives CDR1 MNHEY, CDR2 SMNVEV (reference sequence).

The chain couples TRBV9 to TRBJ2-2; 8 bases agree with TRBD2. The length of the CDR3 is 17 residues. Germline values: CDR1 SGDLS, CDR2 YYNGEE. V gave up 0 bases and J gave up 0 bases; unmatched junction bases: 4. The CDR3 DNA follows: TGTGCCAGCAGCGTAGGGGGACTAGGGGCGAACACCGGGGAGCTGTTTTTT. This gives the protein CASSVGGLGANTGELFF.

The V gene is TRBV28, the J gene TRBJ2-5; a weak D match, TRBD1 (5 bases). The closer fit of TRBJ2-7 to the DNA end suggests the J call may be wrong. CDR3 length: 13 residues. Germline loops: CDR1 MDHEN, CDR2 SYDVKM. CDR3 sequence: CASSLRQSYEQYF. CDR3 DNA sequence: TGTGCCAGCAGTTTACGACAGTCCTACGAGCAGTACTTC.

This chain links TRBV4-2 with TRBJ2-1, with 9 bases matching TRBD2. Germline V CDR1 and CDR2: LGHNA, YNFKEQ. V lost 1 base to trimming and J lost 8 bases; unmatched junction nucleotides: 3. The CDR3 runs 14 residues. The CDR3 nucleotides read TGTGCCAGCAGCCAAGCGGGACTAGCCGATGAGCAGTTCTTC. Encoded protein: CASSQAGLADEQFF.

This chain joins TRBV11-2 and TRBJ2-7, with TRBD1 as a possible D gene (5 bases). Per the germline V gene, CDR1 is SGHAT and CDR2 is FQNNGV. The length of the CDR3 is 16 residues. V lost 5 bases and J lost 5, with 22 bases in between. The CDR3 DNA reads as TGTGCCAGCAGCCCAAACCCCCAGGGTAGAGTCGACGAGCAGTACTTC. This encodes CASSPNPQGRVDEQYF.

This rearrangement joins TRBV7-6 to TRBJ1-5; D call uncertain. Between the trimmed V and J ends, which lost 2 bases and 3 bases, there was a span of 11 bases. The CDR3 runs to 15 residues. Germline V gives CDR1 SGHVS, CDR2 FNYEAQ. In DNA form, the CDR3 reads TGTGCCAGCAGCTTAAGTCGGGATCTCAATCAGCCCCAGCATTTT. Translating gives CASSLSRDLNQPQHF.

V is TRBV7-9 and J is TRBJ2-7; 9 bases are a match to TRBD2. Trimming at V came to 1 base and at J to 12 bases, leaving 13 bases not matched to a gene. Germline V lookup: CDR1 SEHNR, CDR2 FQNEAQ (reference sequence). The CDR3 runs to 15 residues. CDR3 in DNA: TGTGCCAGCAGCTTAGAGTCTAGCGGGATATCCCTCCGGTACTTC. Encoded protein: CASSLESSGISLRYF.

V usage is TRBV19 and J usage is TRBJ2-1; 7 bases agree with TRBD1. There are 14 residues in the CDR3. Germline V gene data show CDR1 as LNHDA and CDR2 as SQIVND (reference sequence). Germline trimming cut 5 bases from V and 6 bases from J; bases unmatched to any gene: 7. DNA of the CDR3: TGTGCCAGTAGTTGGGGCGGACAGGTCAATGAGCAGTTCTTC. Translating it yields CASSWGGQVNEQFF.

The V call is TRBV7-2, the J call TRBJ2-7; D is unclear. The CDR3 sequence is 13 residues long. V was shortened by 5 bases and J by 6 bases, with 14 bases between the two germline ends. Per germline, CDR1 SGHTA and CDR2 FQGNSA. In DNA form, the CDR3 reads TGTGCCAGCAGCCCCGCACGGCTACTCGAGCAGTACTTC. Its protein product is CASSPARLLEQYF. Using reference TRBV7-2 and TRBJ2-7 for the parts outside the CDR3, the full variable domain is GAGVSQSPSNKVTEKGKDVELRCDPISGHTALYWYRQSLGQGLEFLIYFQGNSAPDKSGLPSDRFSAERTGGSVSTLTIQRTQQEDSAVYLCASSPARLLEQYFGPGTRLTVT.

This sequence joins TRBV27 and TRBJ2-1; D unclear. The germline CDR1 and CDR2 sequences are MNHEY and SMNVEV (reference sequence). This CDR3 spans 13 amino acids. Trimming took off 8 bases at V and 1 base at J, with 9 bases between the two ends. CDR3 in amino acids: CASCDLSYNEQFF. In nucleotides, the CDR3 is TGTGCCAGCTGTGACTTGTCCTACAATGAGCAGTTCTTC.

The chain uses TRBV21-1 and TRBJ2-2; TRBD1, the table's D call, lacks a check against the DNA. TRBV21-1 is an annotated pseudogene. There are 17 residues in the CDR3. CDR3 region: CASSAYRDRDDTGELFF. The CDR3 bases are TGTGCCAGCAGCGCATACCGGGACAGGGACGACACCGGGGAGCTGTTTTTT.